Here is one T cell receptor beta chain with its context. The antigen is undetermined. The sequence runs out 3 residues before the end of the CDR3; the remainder is reconstructed from the germline J gene. The data were produced by immunoSEQ multiplex PCR, yet TCRdb's version contains in-frame clones alone and is incomplete. The specimen's table records fewer than 30,000 clones. This sample was included in a study of TET2 disruption in CD19-targeted CAR T cells. Treatment defined: autologous CTL019 cells: CD19 CAR with 4-1BB and CD3 zeta domains. A CD19 CAR with TCR zeta and 4-1BB domains was used. Leukapheresis of peripheral blood supplied the T cells used to manufacture CTL019. Germline CDR1 and CDR2: SGHRS and YFSETQ. The length of the CDR3 is 15 residues. V was pared by 3 bases and J by 4 bases, with 16 bases between.

The receptor was derived from a man between 65 and 80 years old with chronic lymphocytic leukemia. This rearrangement joins TRBV5-1 to TRBJ1-2, with D possibly matching TRBD1 (5 bases). The source material was CD8- CAR+ T cells sorted from cultured blood T cells, sampled for CD19 CAR T cell therapy. As to subset: CD8-negative CAR-positive T cells from the infusion product. The sequenced CDR3 bases are TGCGCCAGCAGCTCCCTCGGGCAGGGCCCCTATGGC. As protein: CASSSLGQGPYG. In full, the CDR3 is CASSSLGQGPYGYTF. Drawing the rest from reference TRBV5-1 and TRBJ1-2, the complete variable domain is KAGVTQTPRYLIKTRGQQVTLSCSPISGHRSVSWYQQTPGQGLQFLFEYFSETQRNKGNFPGRFSGRQFSNSRSEMNVSTLELGDSALYLCASSSLGQGPYGYTFGSGTRLTVV.